This T cell receptor beta chain was identified in a study of blood T cell repertoires in COVID-19. Germline loops: CDR1 MNHEY, CDR2 SVGAGI. J was trimmed by 2 bases and V by 4 bases; bases with no gene match: 6. This CDR3 comprises 15 residues. Here immunoSEQ multiplex PCR was the method, and the copy in TCRdb shows in-frame clones only, minus some. The table lists under 300,000 clones, 83% of them singletons. Sequencing input: peripheral blood. The receptor was isolated from a human donor in a cohort sampled during active COVID-19. The J gene is TRBJ2-3, the V gene TRBV6-5; 7 bases align to TRBD2. CDR3 residues: CASSWSGINTDTQYF. The CDR3 nucleotides read TGTGCCAGCAGTTGGAGCGGGATCAACACAGATACGCAGTATTTT.